This T cell receptor (beta chain) derives from a study of blood T cell repertoires in COVID-19 (dated by TCRdb to the early 2020s). Some background on the complete study: Samples covering the acute and convalescent phases of COVID-19 were provided by collaborators in the United States, Italy and Spain. The material from the prospective study consisted of cDNA or gDNA derived from T cells, B-cell-depleted T cells, or PBMCs. The dataset comprised deeply sampled blood TCRbeta repertoires from subjects exposed to, actively infected with, or recovered from COVID-19. The repertoires were released in a freely available public database meant as a resource for research on the immune response to SARS-CoV-2. Samples were obtained from the ongoing ImmuneRACE study (first 160 participants) and from about 1,300 subjects provided by 6 global collaborators. Nearly every sample came with metadata listing a de-identified subject ID, COVID-19 status, age in years and sex. Where available, HLA class I and class II types were obtained from metadata supplied by the sample provider rather than from assay-based typing. The paper's findings and limits, for the study overall: The amount of clinical and demographic metadata varied by source and participant and was provided uncurated.

Whole blood was collected in K2EDTA tubes by collaborating institutions according to the institutions' own protocols. For TCRbeta analysis, collaborator samples were shipped as frozen whole blood, as isolated PBMCs, or as DNA extracted from either sample type. TCRbeta CDR3 regions were amplified from genomic DNA using the immunoSEQ Assay, a bias-controlled multiplex PCR. As for how the authors treated the data: The number of nucleated cells in each sample was estimated from the amplification of reference gene primers within the assay. Sequence reads were collapsed and filtered to measure the absolute abundance of every unique TCRbeta CDR3 rearrangement. For each sample, productive Simpson clonality was calculated as the square root of Simpson's diversity index over productive rearrangements. Drawn from immuneACCESS, this table holds only the in-frame rearrangements with V and J called that TCRdb kept. Clones are partly lost; checked studies trace under half to an unresolved V gene and leave the rest unexplained. Clonal size and the V and J genes are those of that table, whereas D and trimming came from the DNA. Recorded for this sample are 20,000 to 25,000 clones; around 86% of them occurred a single time. In total, the top ten clones hold around a sixth of the sample.

Remarks on this clone: Its cognate antigen has yet to be identified. No base qualities exist here, and no much larger clone lies one base off it.

The sample was peripheral blood. This TCR was recovered from a woman over 75 with acute or convalescent COVID-19.

CDR3 loop: CASSQVGAGEDGYTF. The DNA reads as follows: TGCGCCAGCAGCCAAGTTGGGGCAGGGGAAGATGGCTACACCTTC. In this chain, TRBV4-3 is recombined with TRBJ1-2, and the D gene may be TRBD1, 6 bases matching. The germline V gene provides CDR1 LGHNA and CDR2 YSLEER. The germline ends are 15 bases apart after V is trimmed by 1 base and J by 6 bases. The CDR3 runs 15 amino acids, cysteine and phenylalanine included. The DNA shown is the 45-base CDR3, in frame from base 1.